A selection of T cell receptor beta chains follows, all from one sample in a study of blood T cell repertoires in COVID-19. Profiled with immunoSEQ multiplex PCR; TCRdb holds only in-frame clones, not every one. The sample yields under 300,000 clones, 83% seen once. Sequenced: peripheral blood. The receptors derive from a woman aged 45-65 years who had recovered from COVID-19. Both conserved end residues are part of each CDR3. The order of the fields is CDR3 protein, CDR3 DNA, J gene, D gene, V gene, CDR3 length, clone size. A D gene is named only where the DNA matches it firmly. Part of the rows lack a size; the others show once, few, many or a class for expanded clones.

CDR3aa: CAYRGEGTDTQYF; CDR3nt: TGTGCCTACAGGGGGGAAGGCACAGATACGCAGTATTTT; j_gene: TRBJ2-3; d_gene: TRBD1; v_gene: TRBV28; len: 13; abundance: -
CDR3aa: CASSQDKNFWGYTF; CDR3nt: TGCGCCAGCAGCCAAGATAAGAACTTTTGGGGCTACACCTTC; j_gene: TRBJ1-2; d_gene: -; v_gene: TRBV4-3; len: 14; abundance: once
CDR3aa: CASSMGQGTLSYEQYF; CDR3nt: TGCGCCAGCAGCATGGGACAGGGGACACTCTCCTACGAGCAGTACTTC; j_gene: TRBJ2-7; d_gene: TRBD1; v_gene: TRBV5-1; len: 16; abundance: -
CDR3aa: CASSTGPVGMRGGYQPQHF; CDR3nt: TGTGCCAGCAGCACGGGACCGGTGGGCATGAGGGGGGGATATCAGCCCCAGCATTTT; j_gene: TRBJ1-5; d_gene: -; v_gene: TRBV21-1; len: 19; abundance: -
CDR3aa: CASSTRTDTGELFF; CDR3nt: TGTGCCAGCAGCACGCGGACTGACACCGGGGAGCTGTTTTTT; j_gene: TRBJ2-2; d_gene: -; v_gene: TRBV3-1/TRBV3-2; len: 14; abundance: -
CDR3aa: CASSRSGTGVPNTEAFF; CDR3nt: TGCGCCAGCAGCCGATCGGGGACAGGGGTTCCGAACACTGAAGCTTTCTTT; j_gene: TRBJ1-1; d_gene: TRBD1; v_gene: TRBV5-1; len: 17; abundance: few
CDR3aa: CASSFWGDRSYGYTF; CDR3nt: TGTGCCAGCAGCTTTTGGGGAGATAGAAGCTATGGCTACACCTTC; j_gene: TRBJ1-2; d_gene: -; v_gene: TRBV7-9; len: 15; abundance: -
CDR3aa: CASSFLADGAFF; CDR3nt: TGTGCCAGCAGTTTTCTGGCAGACGGGGCTTTCTTT; j_gene: TRBJ1-1; d_gene: -; v_gene: TRBV27; len: 12; abundance: -
CDR3aa: CASSLTAYEQYF; CDR3nt: TGTGCCAGTAGTCTGACAGCCTACGAGCAGTACTTC; j_gene: TRBJ2-7; d_gene: -; v_gene: TRBV19; len: 12; abundance: -
CDR3aa: CASSGSSYEQYF; CDR3nt: TGTGCCAGCAGCGGCAGCTCCTACGAGCAGTACTTC; j_gene: TRBJ2-7; d_gene: -; v_gene: TRBV9; len: 12; abundance: -
CDR3aa: CASSQDLQGRRETQYF; CDR3nt: TGTGCCAGCAGCCAAGATCTACAGGGAAGACGGGAGACCCAGTACTTC; j_gene: TRBJ2-5; d_gene: -; v_gene: TRBV4-2; len: 16; abundance: -
CDR3aa: CASIASGVSEQFF; CDR3nt: TGTGCCAGCATAGCTAGCGGGGTTAGTGAGCAGTTCTTC; j_gene: TRBJ2-1; d_gene: TRBD2; v_gene: TRBV6-5; len: 13; abundance: once
CDR3aa: CASSDVAGGTGELFF; CDR3nt: TGTGCCAGCAGTGACGTAGCGGGAGGCACCGGGGAGCTGTTTTTT; j_gene: TRBJ2-2; d_gene: TRBD2; v_gene: TRBV6-2/TRBV6-3; len: 15; abundance: -
CDR3aa: CASNVNRGEAFF; CDR3nt: TGTGCCAGCAACGTCAACCGAGGCGAAGCTTTCTTT; j_gene: TRBJ1-1; d_gene: -; v_gene: TRBV12-3/TRBV12-4; len: 12; abundance: -
CDR3aa: CASSPLHQPQHF; CDR3nt: TGTGCCAGCAGTCCACTCCATCAGCCCCAGCATTTT; j_gene: TRBJ1-5; d_gene: -; v_gene: TRBV12-3/TRBV12-4; len: 12; abundance: -
CDR3aa: CASGGQAYQPQHF; CDR3nt: TGTGCCAGCGGAGGACAGGCTTATCAGCCCCAGCATTTT; j_gene: TRBJ1-5; d_gene: TRBD1; v_gene: TRBV27; len: 13; abundance: -
CDR3aa: CASSFVQGTEAFF; CDR3nt: TGTGCCAGCAGCTTTGTCCAGGGCACTGAAGCTTTCTTT; j_gene: TRBJ1-1; d_gene: -; v_gene: TRBV7-3; len: 13; abundance: -
CDR3aa: CASSRNSGGAVVYEQYF; CDR3nt: TGTGCCAGCAGCCGTAATAGCGGGGGGGCGGTCGTCTACGAGCAGTACTTC; j_gene: TRBJ2-7; d_gene: TRBD2; v_gene: TRBV3-1/TRBV3-2; len: 17; abundance: few
CDR3aa: CASSHTQGEQAFF; CDR3nt: TGTGCCAGCAGCCACACACAGGGGGAACAGGCTTTCTTT; j_gene: TRBJ1-1; d_gene: TRBD1; v_gene: TRBV7-9; len: 13; abundance: -
CDR3aa: CSVERHRGRGETQYF; CDR3nt: TGCAGCGTTGAGAGGCACAGGGGGCGGGGGGAGACCCAGTACTTC; j_gene: TRBJ2-5; d_gene: TRBD1; v_gene: TRBV29-1; len: 15; abundance: -
CDR3aa: CASRMTGDSPLHF; CDR3nt: TGCGCCAGCCGGATGACAGGCGATTCACCCCTCCACTTT; j_gene: TRBJ1-6; d_gene: -; v_gene: TRBV5-1; len: 13; abundance: once
CDR3aa: CASSPRAGAGTGELFF; CDR3nt: TGTGCCAGCTCACCAAGGGCAGGCGCAGGGACCGGGGAGCTGTTTTTT; j_gene: TRBJ2-2; d_gene: -; v_gene: TRBV18; len: 16; abundance: once
CDR3aa: CASSQGSGAYYGYTF; CDR3nt: TGCGCCAGCAGCCAAGGATCAGGGGCTTACTATGGCTACACCTTC; j_gene: TRBJ1-2; d_gene: -; v_gene: TRBV4-3; len: 15; abundance: -
CDR3aa: CASRHSRRTGPYEQYF; CDR3nt: TGTGCCAGCAGACATTCCCGGAGGACAGGGCCCTACGAGCAGTACTTC; j_gene: TRBJ2-7; d_gene: TRBD1; v_gene: TRBV9; len: 16; abundance: -
CDR3aa: CASSPSRDSPLHF; CDR3nt: TGTGCCAGCTCACCATCGAGGGATTCACCCCTCCACTTT; j_gene: TRBJ1-6; d_gene: -; v_gene: TRBV18; len: 13; abundance: -
CDR3aa: CRTGNTEAFF; CDR3nt: TGCAGGACGGGGAACACTGAAGCTTTCTTT; j_gene: TRBJ1-1; d_gene: -; v_gene: TRBV29-1; len: 10; abundance: once
CDR3aa: CASSLSSFSNQPQHF; CDR3nt: TGTGCCAGCAGTTTATCTAGCTTTAGCAATCAGCCCCAGCATTTT; j_gene: TRBJ1-5; d_gene: -; v_gene: TRBV27; len: 15; abundance: -
CDR3aa: CASSSGQGDFYGYTF; CDR3nt: TGCGCCAGCAGCTCGGGACAGGGGGATTTCTATGGCTACACCTTC; j_gene: TRBJ1-2; d_gene: TRBD1; v_gene: TRBV5-1; len: 15; abundance: -
CDR3aa: CASSNRQGSEQYF; CDR3nt: TGTGCCAGCAGCAACCGTCAGGGTTCCGAGCAGTACTTC; j_gene: TRBJ2-7; d_gene: -; v_gene: TRBV12-3/TRBV12-4; len: 13; abundance: -
CDR3aa: CASRGQGPLSPLHF; CDR3nt: TGCGCCAGCAGGGGGCAGGGGCCTCTTTCACCCCTCCACTTT; j_gene: TRBJ1-6; d_gene: -; v_gene: TRBV10-2; len: 14; abundance: -
CDR3aa: CASSILAGGLGNEQFF; CDR3nt: TGTGCCAGTAGCATCTTAGCGGGGGGGCTTGGTAATGAGCAGTTCTTC; j_gene: TRBJ2-1; d_gene: TRBD2; v_gene: TRBV19; len: 16; abundance: -
CDR3aa: CASSFGPVAGNTIYF; CDR3nt: TGTGCCAGCAGCTTTGGCCCTGTTGCTGGAAACACCATATATTTT; j_gene: TRBJ1-3; d_gene: -; v_gene: TRBV5-8; len: 15; abundance: -
CDR3aa: CATSRDPGTGTLLKQYF; CDR3nt: TGTGCCACCAGCAGAGATCCGGGGACAGGGACCCTACTCAAGCAGTACTTC; j_gene: TRBJ2-7; d_gene: TRBD1; v_gene: TRBV15; len: 17; abundance: -
CDR3aa: CARSLNPTTWGRSYEQYF; CDR3nt: TGTGCCAGAAGCTTAAATCCCACCACATGGGGGCGCTCCTACGAGCAGTACTTC; j_gene: TRBJ2-7; d_gene: -; v_gene: TRBV5-3; len: 18; abundance: -
CDR3aa: CARGDLNTGELFF; CDR3nt: TGTGCCAGAGGGGATCTGAACACCGGGGAGCTGTTTTTT; j_gene: TRBJ2-2; d_gene: -; v_gene: TRBV12-3/TRBV12-4; len: 13; abundance: -
CDR3aa: CASCVNPMNTEAFF; CDR3nt: TGTGCCAGCTGTGTCAATCCAATGAACACTGAAGCTTTCTTT; j_gene: TRBJ1-1; d_gene: -; v_gene: TRBV7-2; len: 14; abundance: -
CDR3aa: CASSRTGTASYEQYF; CDR3nt: TGTGCCAGCAGCCGAACCGGGACAGCCTCCTACGAGCAGTACTTC; j_gene: TRBJ2-7; d_gene: TRBD1; v_gene: TRBV2; len: 15; abundance: -
CDR3aa: CASMPGQGGPNYGYTF; CDR3nt: TGTGCCAGCATGCCGGGACAGGGTGGACCTAACTATGGCTACACCTTC; j_gene: TRBJ1-2; d_gene: TRBD1; v_gene: TRBV6-6; len: 16; abundance: few
CDR3aa: CASSQAFNPGLPNEQFF; CDR3nt: TGCGCCAGCAGCCAAGCCTTTAACCCGGGACTGCCCAATGAGCAGTTCTTC; j_gene: TRBJ2-1; d_gene: -; v_gene: TRBV4-3; len: 17; abundance: -
CDR3aa: CASSLGRAYGYTF; CDR3nt: TGTGCCAGCAGCCTGGGCAGGGCCTATGGCTACACCTTC; j_gene: TRBJ1-2; d_gene: -; v_gene: TRBV6-5; len: 13; abundance: -
CDR3aa: CASSEALRGQRPTF; CDR3nt: TGTGCCAGCAGTGAAGCGCTGAGGGGGCAACGGCCCACCTTC; j_gene: TRBJ1-2; d_gene: TRBD1; v_gene: TRBV6-1; len: 14; abundance: -
CDR3aa: CASSFQTMNTEAFF; CDR3nt: TGCGCCAGCAGCTTCCAGACTATGAACACTGAAGCTTTCTTT; j_gene: TRBJ1-1; d_gene: -; v_gene: TRBV5-1; len: 14; abundance: -
CDR3aa: CASSVQTVAKNIQYF; CDR3nt: TGTGCCAGCAGTGTACAGACAGTAGCCAAAAACATTCAGTACTTC; j_gene: TRBJ2-4; d_gene: -; v_gene: TRBV28; len: 15; abundance: -
CDR3aa: CASRFLTVNTEAFF; CDR3nt: TGTGCCAGCAGATTCCTGACAGTCAACACTGAAGCTTTCTTT; j_gene: TRBJ1-1; d_gene: -; v_gene: TRBV27; len: 14; abundance: -
CDR3aa: CAGGVGSNYGYTF; CDR3nt: TGTGCCGGAGGAGTGGGGTCCAACTATGGCTACACCTTC; j_gene: TRBJ1-2; d_gene: -; v_gene: TRBV7-9; len: 13; abundance: -
CDR3aa: CASGGSGTNEKLFF; CDR3nt: TGTGCCAGCGGGGGGAGCGGCACTAATGAAAAACTGTTTTTT; j_gene: TRBJ1-4; d_gene: -; v_gene: TRBV28; len: 14; abundance: -
CDR3aa: CASSLQLAARPAEQFF; CDR3nt: TGTGCCAGCAGCTTGCAACTAGCGGCTAGGCCCGCTGAGCAGTTCTTC; j_gene: TRBJ2-1; d_gene: TRBD2; v_gene: TRBV7-8; len: 16; abundance: -
CDR3aa: CASRWTFGQGEAFF; CDR3nt: TGTGCCAGCAGGTGGACCTTCGGACAGGGTGAAGCTTTCTTT; j_gene: TRBJ1-1; d_gene: TRBD1; v_gene: TRBV11-2; len: 14; abundance: few
CDR3aa: CASSLQPGAGNTIYF; CDR3nt: TGTGCCAGCAGCTTACAGCCCGGTGCTGGAAACACCATATATTTT; j_gene: TRBJ1-3; d_gene: -; v_gene: TRBV5-8; len: 15; abundance: -
CDR3aa: CASSTVAGGRETQYF; CDR3nt: TGTGCCAGCAGCACCGTAGCGGGGGGGCGCGAGACCCAGTACTTC; j_gene: TRBJ2-5; d_gene: TRBD2; v_gene: TRBV7-2; len: 15; abundance: -
CDR3aa: CASSLQGQYRDTQYF; CDR3nt: TGTGCCAGCAGCTTACAGGGGCAATACAGGGATACGCAGTATTTT; j_gene: TRBJ2-3; d_gene: -; v_gene: TRBV7-9; len: 15; abundance: -
CDR3aa: CASSPGQGRANQPQHF; CDR3nt: TGTGCCAGCAGCCCGGGACAGGGGAGGGCTAATCAGCCCCAGCATTTT; j_gene: TRBJ1-5; d_gene: TRBD1; v_gene: TRBV7-2; len: 16; abundance: -
CDR3aa: CASSHSGGNTDTQYF; CDR3nt: TGTGCCAGTAGCCATAGCGGGGGGAACACAGATACGCAGTATTTT; j_gene: TRBJ2-3; d_gene: TRBD2; v_gene: TRBV19; len: 15; abundance: -
CDR3aa: CASSGQGLFGYTF; CDR3nt: TGTGCCAGCAGCGGACAGGGCCTCTTTGGCTACACCTTC; j_gene: TRBJ1-2; d_gene: TRBD1; v_gene: TRBV9; len: 13; abundance: -